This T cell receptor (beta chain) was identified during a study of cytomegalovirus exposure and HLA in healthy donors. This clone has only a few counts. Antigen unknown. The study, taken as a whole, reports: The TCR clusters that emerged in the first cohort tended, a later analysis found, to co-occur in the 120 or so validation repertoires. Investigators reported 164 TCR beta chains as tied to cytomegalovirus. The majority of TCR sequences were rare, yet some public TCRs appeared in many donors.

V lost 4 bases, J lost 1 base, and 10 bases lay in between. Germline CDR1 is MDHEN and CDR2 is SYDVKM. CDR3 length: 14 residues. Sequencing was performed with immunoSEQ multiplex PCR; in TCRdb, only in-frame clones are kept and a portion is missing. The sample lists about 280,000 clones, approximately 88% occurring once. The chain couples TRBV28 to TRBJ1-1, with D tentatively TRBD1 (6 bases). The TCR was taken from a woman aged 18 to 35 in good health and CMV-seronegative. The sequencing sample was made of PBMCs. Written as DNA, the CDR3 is TGTGCCAGCAGTTCTGGACAGCAGAACACTGAAGCTTTCTTT. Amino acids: CASSSGQQNTEAFF. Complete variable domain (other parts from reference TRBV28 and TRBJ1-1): DVKVTQSSRYLVKRTGEKVFLECVQDMDHENMFWYRQDPGLGLRLIYFSYDVKMKEKGDIPEGYSVSREKKERFSLILESASTNQTSMYLCASSSGQQNTEAFFGQGTRLTVV.